This T cell receptor beta chain was retrieved from a study of naive and memory T cell subsets listed by TCRdb under 2017. The study in broad terms: Sorted naive and memory T cell subsets from peripheral blood were analyzed in the study using a UMI-based, open-source pipeline for TCR alpha and beta sequencing. RNA was DNase-treated and reverse transcribed with TCR constant-region primers, mostly using SuperScript III. The results of the functional CMV T cell responses matched the IgG serology results in every case.

The method was UMI-ligation and nested PCR. An equimolar mix of two oligonucleotides covering both TRBC1 and TRBC2 was used as the beta constant-region primer. Four rounds of PCR, combining the SP2 primer with nested alpha and beta constant-region primers, were used to amplify the ligated cDNA. A single-stranded oligonucleotide containing the SP2 primer and a 12-nucleotide UMI was joined to the 3' end of the cDNA by T4 RNA ligase 1. Incubation of the ligation reaction was carried out at 16 degrees C for 20-24 hours. PCR2 was typically run as a SYBR Green qPCR and stopped at a predetermined threshold to prevent over-amplification. Agencourt AMPure XP magnetic beads were used for all purifications after the first. Libraries were quantified by Qubit and checked on a TapeStation, where a main peak was expected near 650 bp. Pooled libraries were sequenced on an Illumina MiSeq with v2 2x251 paired-end kits, typically giving about 0.85-2 million reads per sample. Each sample library was pooled at around 4 nM, and about 4.5-7% PhiX was included to improve cluster recognition. The authors processed their data as follows. Decombinator assigned V and J genes to Demultiplexor-processed FASTQ reads by tag matching, allowing a single base-pair mismatch. Collapsinator relied on UMIs to fix sequencing errors as well as frequency errors caused by PCR heterogeneity. CDR3Translator translated TCRs and extracted CDR3s from the conserved cysteine to the FGXG phenylalanine, flagging non-productive sequences. Gini, Shannon entropy and inverse Simpson indices were calculated on repertoires subsampled to equal numbers of UMI-defined TCRs. Power-law fits to clonotype abundance distributions were performed by maximum likelihood within the linear range. Similar UMI counts, unique TCR numbers and clonal distributions were obtained with the pipeline and with MIGEC on one naive CD8 sample. One analysis removed from the naive repertoire any naive TCRs that were also found in any memory subset from the same donor. The repertoires were searched for 6,000 to 9,500 CMV-associated CDR3 sequences that had been compiled from VDJdb and a published dataset. TCRdb trimmed public reads at Q25 via fastp, called clones via MiXCR and kept in-frame beta chains. Each entry merges the rows of one CDR3 protein and shows their most common DNA and genes. These V and J calls derive from TCRdb rather than the authors' analysis. The sample yields about 90,000 distinct CDR3 sequences; roughly 10% were counted once. More than 0.11% of the sample is in the top ten clones.

Concerning this clonotype: The antigen this receptor binds is unknown. Base qualities are not at hand, and no much larger clone is one base apart.

The investigation overall reported the following: After error correction, over 95% of naive TCR sequences appeared only once, giving much steeper abundance distributions than memory subsets. A few larger clonotypes were found in naive repertoires, especially CD8, and these larger clonotypes were possibly memory cells re-expressing CD45RA. In both CD4 and CD8 cells, a rise in Gini index and a fall in Shannon and inverse Simpson diversity were observed from naive through CM, EM and EMRA. A clonotype was defined as a single alpha or beta chain sequence rather than as a paired alpha/beta receptor. The repertoire findings for the naive and memory subsets could not be validated, as no ground truth was available. RNA-based TCR counts may be influenced by expression changes linked to T cell activation and differentiation. TCR abundance followed a power law with an exponent that was different for naive and memory subsets but consistent across the three individuals.

V drops 4 bases and J drops 3 bases, leaving 3 bases in between. The germline V gene supplies CDR1 SQVTM and CDR2 ANQGSEA. Including the terminal cysteine and phenylalanine, the CDR3 comprises 10 residues. Of all the DNA, just the CDR3 is kept, 30 bases in frame from base 1. From the second PCR step onward, the TCR alpha chain libraries and the TCR beta chain libraries were amplified separately. Donor CMV status was determined by IFNgamma production from CD4+ T cells after overnight stimulation of fresh PBMCs with CMV viral lysate. Miltenyi beads were used first to positively select CD4 T cells, and CD8 T cells were then positively selected from the CD4-negative fraction. After staining for CD3, CD4, CD8, CD45RA, CD27 and a live/dead dye, cells were sorted on a BD Aria II into four subsets based on CD45RA and CD27. Blood was obtained from a few healthy volunteers, and the blood from each volunteer was fractionated into CD4 and CD8 T cells and subsequently into four differentiation subsets. Roughly 110 ml of peripheral blood was collected from each donor, and PBMC were isolated by Ficoll-Paque PLUS density-gradient centrifugation. Sorted cells were lysed in RLT buffer, and RNA was extracted with a Qiagen RNeasy kit and stored at -80°C.

The receptor chain draws on TRBV29-1 and TRBJ2-5; no confident D gene assignment can be made. The TCR originated in a human donor in good health. What was sequenced was naive CD4+ T cells from blood. Reading the label with the study, this specimen's cell subset or site is: naive T cells, CD45RA high CD27+. The CDR3 protein: CSVGEETQYF. DNA sequence: TGCAGCGTTGGGGAAGAGACCCAGTACTTC.